These 7 T cell receptor beta chains were all obtained from the same sample, sequenced in a study of human T cells and chemical hapten exposure. TCRdb processed the RACE reads anew with MiXCR; each CDR3 protein has one entry. The repertoire holds around 100,000 distinct CDR3 sequences, with approximately 9.9% as singletons. The time point: patch test 1, 2 weeks after DPC sensitization. Regarding treatment: therapeutic diphenylcyclopropenone sensitization with weekly scalp DPC. The source was whole blood, collected in connection with sensitization to the hapten diphenylcyclopropenone (DPC). The receptors derive from a woman in her 40s with alopecia areata. Some clones in this sample may be carry-over from other donors' samples.

In its sample, this clonotype was seen many times. The chain combines TRBV19 with TRBJ2-2, with a possible D match to TRBD2 (6 bases). The CDR3 contains 14 residues. Germline-derived CDR1 and CDR2 are LNHDA and SQIVND (reference sequence). Trimming cost V 3 bases and J 6 bases, with 11 bases left between them. CDR3 sequence (DNA): TGTGCCAGTAGTATTGGGGGACTGGCCGGGGAGCTGTTTTTT. The encoded protein is CASSIGGLAGELFF.

This clonotype was detected many times. The chain employs TRBV2 and TRBJ2-1; possibly TRBD2 for D (6 bases). The CDR3 contains 15 residues. Germline CDR1 reads SNHLY; CDR2 reads FYNNEI. V lost 7 bases to trimming and J lost 4 bases, with 17 bases between them. The CDR3 nucleotides read TGTGCCAGCACCGAGGGGCGGAGGGATTACAATGAGCAGTTCTTC. It specifies CASTEGRRDYNEQFF.

This clonotype has ten or more counts. The CDR3 DNA is TGTGCCAGCAGTTACTCGGCAGCCGGGACAGGGTCCGATGAGCAGTTCTTC. This gives the protein CASSYSAAGTGSDEQFF. The chain has TRBV6-5 and TRBJ2-1, with TRBD1 matching over 9 bases. Germline assignment: CDR1 MNHEY and CDR2 SVGAGI. The ends lost 0 bases at V and 8 bases at J; junction bases unmatched: 11. This CDR3 is built from 17 residues.

The J gene is TRBJ2-5, the V gene TRBV6-2 or TRBV6-3, with D maybe TRBD2 (5 bases). This CDR3 is built from 13 residues. The V end lost 5 bases, the J end lost 4 bases, and 11 bases lay between the germline ends. In germline, CDR1 is MNHEY, CDR2 SVGEGT. As DNA, the CDR3 is TGTGCCAGCAGTCGCCCGCGGGCAGAGACCCAGTACTTC. Protein: CASSRPRAETQYF.

In its sample, this clonotype was seen many times. The V and J genes are TRBV9 and TRBJ2-7; 7 bases line up with TRBD1. Germline CDR1 SGDLS, CDR2 YYNGEE. Germline trimming cut 4 bases from V and 2 bases from J; bases unmatched to any gene: 9. The CDR3 contains 15 residues. As DNA, the CDR3 is TGTGCCAGCAGCCCCCGCCCCGGGACAGCCTACGAGCAGTACTTC. This gives the protein CASSPRPGTAYEQYF.

The table lists this clonotype with many counts. The chain has TRBV20-1 and TRBJ2-5; 9 bases are shared with TRBD2. Losses at the gene ends were 0 bases for V and 2 bases for J; bases not matched to a gene: 4. Germline values: CDR1 DFQATT, CDR2 SNEGSKA (reference sequence). This CDR3 has 15 residues. The CDR3 loop reads CSARDLLAGQETQYF. The CDR3 DNA follows: TGCAGTGCTAGAGATCTCCTAGCGGGGCAAGAGACCCAGTACTTC.

This clonotype has just a few counts. The chain is built from TRBV11-2 and TRBJ1-1; tentative D call: TRBD1 (5 bases). The CDR3 consists of 15 residues. Germline CDR1 and CDR2: SGHAT and FQNNGV. The germline V and J ends were trimmed by 7 bases and 1 base, with 16 bases remaining between them. The chain's CDR3 is CASTTLGTANTEAFF. Here the CDR3 DNA reads TGTGCCAGCACCACCCTGGGGACGGCGAACACTGAAGCTTTCTTT.